This T cell receptor (beta chain) came from a study of cytomegalovirus exposure and HLA in healthy donors. Study context: Previous work identified 120 million or so unique TCR beta sequences from approximately 190 million T cells.

Vbeta (60) and Jbeta (13) primers were used in the PCR. TCRdb keeps only in-frame clones here, not all; method: immunoSEQ multiplex PCR. Its table lists 80,000 to 100,000 clones. Findings and caveats of the study: Most TCR sequences showed up rarely, but some public TCRs showed up in many donors. It was reported that TCR beta sequences correctly inferred the HLA-A and HLA-B alleles for most subjects.

Turning to this clone: Its antigen is unidentified.

The TCR comes from a man in his fifties in good health and CMV-seropositive. Sequences were obtained from PBMCs.

This CDR3 reads CASSFSAGHSYEQYF. CDR3 DNA sequence: TGTGCCAGCAGCTTCTCAGCGGGGCATTCCTACGAGCAGTACTTC. The rearrangement joins TRBV7-2 to TRBJ2-7; 7 bases are shared with TRBD2. The CDR3 runs 15 residues. Per the germline V gene, CDR1 is SGHTA and CDR2 is FQGNSA. With 3 bases clipped from V and 1 base from J, the junction kept 6 bases outside the gene matches.